This T cell receptor (beta chain) was obtained from a study of OX40 agonist ivuxolimab in advanced cancers. The data were produced by immunoSEQ multiplex PCR, yet TCRdb's version contains in-frame clones alone and is incomplete. The top ten hold approximately 2.3% of the sample, which has tens of thousands of clones, 60% to 85% seen once. Losses at the gene ends were 11 bases for V and 4 bases for J; bases not matched to a gene: 4. CDR1 is SNHLY and CDR2 is FYNNEI in the germline V gene. This CDR3 spans 13 amino acids. The V and J genes are TRBV2 and TRBJ2-6; 8 bases agree with TRBD1. This clonotype originated in an adult with an advanced solid tumor such as melanoma, head and neck, liver or kidney cancer. The input for sequencing was CD4+ or CD8+ T cells sorted from blood, taken in a trial of the OX40 agonist ivuxolimab. CDR3 in amino acids: CASQGAGANVLTF. Here the CDR3 DNA reads TGTGCCTCCCAGGGGGCCGGGGCCAACGTCCTGACTTTC.